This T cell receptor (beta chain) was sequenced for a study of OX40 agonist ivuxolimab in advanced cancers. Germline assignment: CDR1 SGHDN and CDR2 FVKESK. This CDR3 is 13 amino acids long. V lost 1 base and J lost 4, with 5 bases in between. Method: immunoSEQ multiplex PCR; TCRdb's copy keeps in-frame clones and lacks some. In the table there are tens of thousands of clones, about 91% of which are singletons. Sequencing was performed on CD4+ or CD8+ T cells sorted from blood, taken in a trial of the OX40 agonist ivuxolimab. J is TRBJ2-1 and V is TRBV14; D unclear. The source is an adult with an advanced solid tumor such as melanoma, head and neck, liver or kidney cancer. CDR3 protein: CASSQALYNEQFF. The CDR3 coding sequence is TGTGCCAGCAGCCAAGCCTTATACAATGAGCAGTTCTTC.